This T cell receptor beta chain was found in a study of control samples from healthy donors and cancer patients. V was cut by 5 bases and J by 4 bases, with 15 bases left in between. There are 14 residues in the CDR3. CDR1 and CDR2 from the germline V gene are SGHNT and YYREEE (reference sequence). Here immunoSEQ multiplex PCR was the method, and the copy in TCRdb shows in-frame clones only, minus some. This table holds 150,000 to 170,000 clones, roughly 94% found once. The receptor's source is a man aged 40-50 years in good health. Sequencing was performed on blood. The gene calls are TRBV5-4 and TRBJ1-1; perhaps TRBD1 as D (6 bases). The CDR3 nucleotides are TGTGCCAGCAGGACGGCCTCCAGGGGCACTGAAGCTTTCTTT. It is translated as CASRTASRGTEAFF.